Sequencing of this T cell receptor beta chain was carried out in a study of blood T cell repertoires in COVID-19. Study in general: The origin of the acute and convalescent COVID-19 samples was the United States, Italy and Spain. T cells, B-cell-depleted T cells, or PBMCs provided the cDNA or gDNA that served as material.

The V gene lost 8 bases and the J gene lost 3 bases, with 20 bases spanning the gap. The length of the CDR3 is 15 residues. Germline V gives CDR1 MRHNA, CDR2 SNTAGT. In the authors' workflow: The authors estimated nucleated cell counts from reference gene primer amplification. TCRdb keeps only in-frame clones here, not all; method: immunoSEQ multiplex PCR. D and trimming were read from the DNA, whereas the V and J calls and clone size are those reported in that table. Altogether 180,000 or so clones are present, more than 75% being singletons, with the ten largest covering roughly 9.4%. The chain joins TRBV6-4 to TRBJ2-7; possibly TRBD2 for D (6 bases). Material: peripheral blood. The clonotype comes from a woman aged 45-65 years with active or convalescent COVID-19. CDR3 nucleotide sequence: TGTGCCAGCGGCGGGACTCCCCACAGTTTCTACGAGCAGTACTTC. This gives the protein CASGGTPHSFYEQYF.